The T cell receptor beta chain described here comes from a study of CXCR3-negative and CXCR3-positive naive CD8 T cells. Whole-study results and caveats: Hydrophobicity was higher for TRB CDR3s found in CXCR3-positive naive cells than in CXCR3-negative naive cells.

The CDR3 length is 15 residues. Germline V gene lookup returns CDR1 SNHLY and CDR2 FYNNEI. About this clonotype: Its antigen remains unidentified.

The authors made the TRB cDNA libraries by 5' RACE using UMI labels. TCRdb reanalyzed the 5' RACE reads and collapses them to one entry per CDR3 protein, without DNA. This table holds some 150,000 distinct CDR3 sequences. The sample comprised naive CXCR3+ CD8+ T cells from blood. Subset in this sample: CD45RO-CCR7+CD27+CD95- naive CD8+ T cells expressing CXCR3 (TNR3+). The TCR originated in a human donor in good health. Some clones in this sample may be carry-over from other donors' samples. This sequence joins TRBV2 and TRBJ2-4. The CDR3 region is CASSPSPEAKNIQYF.